This TCR beta chain was documented in a study of long-term antiretroviral therapy in people with HIV. The authors ran the immunoSEQ assay, v3.0, at survey level. This table comes from immunoSEQ multiplex PCR, and its TCRdb copy is limited to in-frame clones, with some not included. This sample has tens of thousands of clones; about 83% occur once, and the top ten carry over 6.5%. V lost 2 bases to trimming and J lost 6 bases, with 6 bases between them. The germline gives CDR1 SGHVT, CDR2 SQSDAQ. The CDR3 covers 12 residues. This clonotype was obtained from a man younger than 30 with HIV. Sequenced material: unsorted PBMCs, taken 0.4 years before starting antiretroviral therapy. The chain couples TRBV7-4 to TRBJ2-3; no firm D call. The CDR3 bases are TGTGCCAGCAGCTTAAGGTTGGATACGCAGTATTTT. Its translation: CASSLRLDTQYF.